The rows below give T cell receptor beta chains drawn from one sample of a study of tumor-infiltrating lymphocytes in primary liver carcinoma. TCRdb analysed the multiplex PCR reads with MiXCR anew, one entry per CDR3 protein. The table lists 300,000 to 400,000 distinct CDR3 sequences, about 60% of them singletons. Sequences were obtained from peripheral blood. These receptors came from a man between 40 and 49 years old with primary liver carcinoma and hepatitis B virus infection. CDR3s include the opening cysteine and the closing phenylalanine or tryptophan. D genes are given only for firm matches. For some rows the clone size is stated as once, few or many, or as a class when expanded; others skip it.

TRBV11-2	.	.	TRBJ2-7	TGTGTCAGCCGCCGGGCTGAACGCTACGAGCAGTACTTC	CVSRRAERYEQYF
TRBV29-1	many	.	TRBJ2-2	TGCAGCGTTGAGGCGGGACTGATGAACACCGGGGAGCTGTTTTTT	CSVEAGLMNTGELFF
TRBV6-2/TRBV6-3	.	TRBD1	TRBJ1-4	TGTGCCAGCAGTTCCCTCCTGACAGGGACAACTAATGAAAAACTGTTTTTT	CASSSLLTGTTNEKLFF
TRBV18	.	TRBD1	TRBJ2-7	TGTGCCAGCTCACCCGGGACAGGGGGCGGCTACGAGCAGTACTTC	CASSPGTGGGYEQYF
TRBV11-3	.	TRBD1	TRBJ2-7	TGTGCCAGCAGCATGGGACAGTCCTACAAGCAGTACTTC	CASSMGQSYKQYF
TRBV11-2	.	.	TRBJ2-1	TGTGCCAGCAGCTTCGGGCAGATCTTCTACAAAGAGCGGTTCTTC	CASSFGQIFYKERFF
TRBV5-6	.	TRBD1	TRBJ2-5	TGTGCCAGCAGCGTCCCGGGACAGGGTGAAGAGACCCAGTACTTC	CASSVPGQGEETQYF
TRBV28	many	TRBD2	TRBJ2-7	TGTGCCAGCAGTCCGACGACTAGCGGTTCCTACGAGCAGTACTTC	CASSPTTSGSYEQYF
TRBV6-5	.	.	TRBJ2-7	TGTGCCACCACCCCATCTAACGGTAGCTCCTACGAGCAATACTTC	CATTPSNGSSYEQYF
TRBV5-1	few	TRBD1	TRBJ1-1	TGCGCCAGCAGCTTGCAGACAGGGGGCGAGACTGAAGCTTTCTTT	CASSLQTGGETEAFF
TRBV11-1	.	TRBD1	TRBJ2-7	TGTGCCAGCAGCGCGCGACAGGGGGCGACAACCTACGAGCAGTACTTC	CASSARQGATTYEQYF
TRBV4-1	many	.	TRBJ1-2	TGCGCCAGCAGCCAAGATATTCGACAGGCAGCTAACTATGGCTACACCTTC	CASSQDIRQAANYGYTF
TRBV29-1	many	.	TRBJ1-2	TGCAGCGTCTACAGTTTCACTAACTATGGCTACACCTTC	CSVYSFTNYGYTF
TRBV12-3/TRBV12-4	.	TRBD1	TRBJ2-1	TGTGCCGGCAGTTTATTTACCCGTCAACGGGACAGGGGGCGTGGGGAGCAGTTCTTC	CAGSLFTRQRDRGRGEQFF
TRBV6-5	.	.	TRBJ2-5	TGTGCCAGCACGGCCGAAGGGAAGACCCAGTACTTC	CASTAEGKTQYF
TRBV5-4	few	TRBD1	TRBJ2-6	TGTGCCAGCAGCAAGGGACAGGGGAACTCTGGGGCCAACGTCCTGACTTTC	CASSKGQGNSGANVLTF
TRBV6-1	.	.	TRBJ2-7	TGTGCCAGCCTGGTGACCATAACCGCCTACAAGCAGTACTTC	CASLVTITAYKQYF
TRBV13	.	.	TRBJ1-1	TGTGCCAGCAGCTTAGTGAACTCTGAAGCTTTCTTT	CASSLVNSEAFF
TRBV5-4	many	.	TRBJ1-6	TGTGCCAGCAGCTACAATCAGGGAACCAATTCACCCCTCCACTTT	CASSYNQGTNSPLHF
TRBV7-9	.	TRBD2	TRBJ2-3	TGTGCCAGCAGCTCATGCGGGAGAGGAACAGATACGCAGTATTTT	CASSSCGRGTDTQYF
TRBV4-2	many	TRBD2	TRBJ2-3	TGTGCCAGCAGCCGAAGGACGGGGGGAACAGATACGCAGTATTTT	CASSRRTGGTDTQYF
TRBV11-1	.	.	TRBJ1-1	TGTGCCAGCAGCACCACGGGACATCTGTGGACTGAAGCTTTCTTT	CASSTTGHLWTEAFF
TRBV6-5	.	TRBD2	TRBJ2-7	TGTGCCAGCGGCCTGACTAGCGGGCAAACCTACGAGCAGTACTTC	CASGLTSGQTYEQYF
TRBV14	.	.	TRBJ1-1	TGTGCCAGCAGCCTTCCAGGTATTGGAACTGGAGCTTTCTTT	CASSLPGIGTGAFF
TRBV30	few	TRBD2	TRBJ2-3	TGTGCCTGGGCAACCCTAGCGGGGGGCACAGATACGCAGTATTTT	CAWATLAGGTDTQYF
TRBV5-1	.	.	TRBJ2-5	TGCGCCAGCAGCTTGGGCGATATCCAGGATATGGAGACCCAGTACTTC	CASSLGDIQDMETQYF
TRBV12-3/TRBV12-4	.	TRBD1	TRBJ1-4	TGTTCCAGCGGGGGGACAGGGAACCGAAACGAACTGTTTTTT	CSSGGTGNRNELFF
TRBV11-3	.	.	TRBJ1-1	TGTACCAGCAGCTTAAACAGTCTTGGGACTGGAGCTTTCTTT	CTSSLNSLGTGAFF
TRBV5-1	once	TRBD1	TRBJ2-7	TGCGCCAGCAGCCTGCGAGGGACAGACCCCTACGAGCAGTACTTC	CASSLRGTDPYEQYF
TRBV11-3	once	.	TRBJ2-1	TGTGCCAGCAACTTAGATCAGGATAGTGGGCGTGAGCAGTCCTTC	CASNLDQDSGREQSF
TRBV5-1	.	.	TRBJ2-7	TGCGCCAGCAGCTCCGGCCGGCGAGACGAGCAGTACTTC	CASSSGRRDEQYF
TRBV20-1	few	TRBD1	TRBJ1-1	TGCAGTGCTAGTGGGGGACAGGGGAACACTGAAGCTTTCTTT	CSASGGQGNTEAFF
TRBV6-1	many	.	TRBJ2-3	TGTGCCAGCAGTGGGTGGGGGAGCACAGATACGCAGTATTTT	CASSGWGSTDTQYF
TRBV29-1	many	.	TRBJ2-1	TGCAGCGTTCCAGAGGGTTCCTACAATGAGCAGTTCTTC	CSVPEGSYNEQFF
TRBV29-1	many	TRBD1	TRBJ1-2	TGCAGCACCGGGACAGGGGGCGCGAACTATGGCTACACCTTC	CSTGTGGANYGYTF
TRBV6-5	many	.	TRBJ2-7	TGTGCCAGCAGTAGAGGCCGGGTTCAAGGGGAGCAGTACTTC	CASSRGRVQGEQYF
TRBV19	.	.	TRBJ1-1	TGTTCCAGTACTACAGGGTTGAACACTGAAGCTTTCTTT	CSSTTGLNTEAFF
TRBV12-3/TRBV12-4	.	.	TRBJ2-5	TGTTCCAGCAGTTTAGCGCTGGAGACCCAGTACTTC	CSSSLALETQYF
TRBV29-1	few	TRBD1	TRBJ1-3	TGCAGCGTTATGCTACAGGGGTTAGGAAACACCATATATTTT	CSVMLQGLGNTIYF
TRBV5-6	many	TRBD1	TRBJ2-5	TGTGCCAGCAGCTCCGGGACAGGGGGTTGGACCCAGTACTTC	CASSSGTGGWTQYF
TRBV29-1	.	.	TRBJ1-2	TGCAGCGTTGAAGAAGTGGTGGGATTTGGCTACACCTTC	CSVEEVVGFGYTF
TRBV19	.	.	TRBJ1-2	TGTGCCAGTATTCTATCCGGGACTGAACACTATGGCTACACCTTC	CASILSGTEHYGYTF
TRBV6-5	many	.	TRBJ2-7	TGTGCCAGCAGTTACTCACAGGCATACGAGCAGTACTTC	CASSYSQAYEQYF